The 32 T cell receptor beta chains reported below all come from one sample, sequenced in a study of regulatory T cells in long-lasting Graves disease. Time point described: persistent/refractory GD, antithyroid drugs over 5 years with positive TRAb. Scientists built the TCR library using RNA that was extracted from PBMCs. For TCR beta, libraries came from iRepertoire HTBI primers and Arm-PCR of CDR3 regions. TCRdb reprocessed the multiplex PCR reads with MiXCR, giving one entry per CDR3 protein. There are some 340,000 distinct CDR3 sequences in the sample; 23% occur only once, and around 30% lies in the top ten. This specimen consisted of peripheral blood mononuclear cells (PBMCs), obtained when the disease was refractory, from a patient treated with antithyroid drugs. These receptors all stem from a woman between 40 and 55 years old with Graves disease.

In its sample, this clonotype was seen many times. This chain joins TRBV3-1 and TRBJ2-7; no definite D call. The CDR3 extends over 12 amino acids. V lost 0 bases, J lost 2 bases, and 2 bases lay in between. Germline V gene sequence: CDR1 LGHDT, CDR2 YNNKEL (reference sequence). The DNA for the CDR3 is TGTGCCAGCAGCCAAGAGGCCTACGAGCAGTACTTC. It specifies CASSQEAYEQYF.

This clonotype was detected ten times or more. The chain carries TRBV28 and TRBJ1-1; D not resolved. Germline V gene lookup returns CDR1 MDHEN and CDR2 SYDVKM. Trimming left V 9 bases short and J 0 bases short, with 14 bases between. This CDR3 is built from 14 residues. This CDR3 is CASRTPPMNTEAFF. The CDR3 nucleotides are TGTGCCAGTCGGACCCCACCCATGAACACTGAAGCTTTCTTT.

This clonotype was observed at least ten times. The rearrangement links TRBV27 to TRBJ2-5, with D unclear. This CDR3 contains 13 residues. Trimming removed 6 bases at V and 4 bases at J, with 12 bases between. Germline CDR1 reads MNHEY; CDR2 reads SMNVEV (reference sequence). The CDR3 sequence is CASSVVLGETQYF. The CDR3 nucleotides are TGTGCCAGCAGCGTCGTCTTAGGAGAGACCCAGTACTTC.

The DNA of the CDR3 is TGTGCCTGGAGTTCGAACATAGACAAGAACACTGAAGCTTTCTTT. Translating gives CAWSSNIDKNTEAFF. The rearrangement links TRBV30 to TRBJ1-1, with D uncertain. The V end lost 2 bases, the J end lost 1 base, and 14 bases lay between the germline ends. The germline gives CDR1 GTSNPN, CDR2 SVGIG (reference sequence). The CDR3 contains 15 residues. The whole variable domain, filled in from reference TRBV30 and TRBJ1-1, reads SQTIHQWPATLVQPVGSPLSLECTVEGTSNPNLYWYRQAAGRGLQLLFYSVGIGQISSEVPQNLSASRPQDRQFILSSKKLLLSDSGFYLCAWSSNIDKNTEAFFGQGTRLTVV.

The genes are TRBV27 and TRBJ2-7, with unresolved D. V lost 4 bases and J 1 base, leaving 11 bases between the germline ends. CDR3 length equals 14 residues. Germline V gene sequence: CDR1 MNHEY, CDR2 SMNVEV (reference sequence). The CDR3 DNA is TGTGCCAGCAGTTCTTTTCCCGAGTCCTACGAGCAGTACTTC. It is translated as CASSSFPESYEQYF.

This clonotype was counted at least ten times. The rearrangement links TRBV6-5 to TRBJ2-7, with 7 bases aligning to TRBD2. V lost 2 bases and J lost 3; bases outside the gene matches: 16. The CDR3 loop spans 18 amino acids. The V gene's germline CDR1 is MNHEY and CDR2 SVGAGI. The CDR3 nucleotides read TGTGCCAGCAGTTACCCTAGCGGCCCGAGGGCCACGGTCTACGAGCAGTACTTC. Translating gives CASSYPSGPRATVYEQYF.

This clonotype was seen many times. The chain joins TRBV7-8 to TRBJ1-5; D is ambiguous. V lost 7 bases, J lost 2 bases, and 18 bases lay in between. CDR1 and CDR2 (germline): SGHVS, FQNEAQ. The CDR3 length is 16 residues. CDR3 protein: CASTDGVWVGNQPQHF. CDR3 DNA sequence: TGTGCCAGCACCGATGGGGTATGGGTGGGCAATCAGCCCCAGCATTTT.

This clonotype appeared many times. This chain joins TRBV28 and TRBJ1-2; the match to TRBD1 covers 9 bases. J gave up 8 bases and V 3 bases, and 7 bases lay outside the gene matches. The germline CDR1 and CDR2 sequences are MDHEN and SYDVKM. The CDR3 consists of 14 residues. CDR3 amino acids: CASSLDRGLGGYTF. CDR3 nucleotides: TGTGCCAGCAGTTTGGACAGGGGATTGGGGGGCTACACCTTC.

Ten or more counts support this clonotype. V is TRBV20-1 and J is TRBJ2-5; 9 nucleotides line up with TRBD1. CDR3 length: 15 residues. Germline V lookup: CDR1 DFQATT, CDR2 SNEGSKA (reference sequence). The trim removed 6 bases at V and 6 bases at J, leaving 14 bases unmatched. The CDR3 reads CSAPTADRGSQTQYF. The CDR3, as DNA: TGCAGTGCCCCCACCGCGGACAGGGGTTCGCAGACCCAGTACTTC.

This clonotype was seen many times. CDR3 bases: TGTGCCAGCAGTATACAGGTCATGAACACTGAAGCTTTCTTT. Its translation: CASSIQVMNTEAFF. The rearrangement uses TRBV28 and TRBJ1-1, with TRBD1 as a possible D gene (5 bases). The CDR3 extends over 14 amino acids. The germline gives CDR1 MDHEN, CDR2 SYDVKM. Trimming took off 5 bases at V and 0 bases at J, with 10 bases between the two ends.

The sample holds a few counts of this clonotype. The chain carries TRBV6-1 and TRBJ2-2; D perhaps matches TRBD2 (5 bases). The germline V gene has CDR1 MNHNS and CDR2 SASEGT. The CDR3 length is 15 residues. V was shortened by 5 bases and J by 7 bases, with 17 bases between the two germline ends. CDR3 coding DNA: TGTGCCAGCAGTCCCCTGCGGGTTCAGCGCGGGGAGCTGTTTTTT. Its translation is CASSPLRVQRGELFF.

This clonotype was found many times. The chain carries TRBV7-2 and TRBJ2-7; a weak D match, TRBD1 (6 bases). CDR3 length: 13 residues. Trimming removed 5 bases at V and 7 bases at J, with 15 bases between. Germline V CDR1 and CDR2: SGHTA, FQGNSA. CDR3 in DNA: TGTGCCAGCAGCCACCGGGACATCGGAGAGCAGTACTTC. Residues: CASSHRDIGEQYF.

At least ten counts were recorded for this clonotype. The V call is TRBV11-2, the J call TRBJ1-1, with 7 bases that match TRBD1. The germline V gene has CDR1 SGHAT and CDR2 FQNNGV. The CDR3 is made up of 16 amino acids. The junction had 8 bases not matched to a gene; V was cut back by 4 bases and J by 0 bases. The CDR3 DNA sequence: TGTGCCAGCAGCTCTCGGACAGGAGTTATGAACACTGAAGCTTTCTTT. This codes for CASSSRTGVMNTEAFF.

The chain uses TRBV5-4 and TRBJ2-7; the D is unclear. The CDR3 length is 13 residues. Trimming removed 1 base from V and 0 bases from J, with 5 bases in between. Germline V lookup: CDR1 SGHNT, CDR2 YYREEE (reference sequence). CDR3 DNA sequence: TGTGCCAGCAGCTTGCCGGACTCCTACGAGCAGTACTTC. It translates to CASSLPDSYEQYF.

This clonotype occurred many times. The chain links TRBV12-3 or TRBV12-4 to TRBJ1-1; D remains ambiguous. V lost 6 bases to trimming and J lost 3 bases, with 11 bases between them. This CDR3 comprises 13 residues. The CDR3 coding sequence is TGTGCCAGCAGCCGCGAGGAGTACACTGAAGCTTTCTTT. It translates to CASSREEYTEAFF.

In its sample, this clonotype was seen many times. V gene TRBV11-2 combines with J gene TRBJ2-5; TRBD1 or TRBD2 may be the D gene (5 bases each). The CDR3 contains 16 residues. The ends were cut back, 7 bases at V and 5 bases at J, with 23 bases in the middle. From germline, CDR1 is SGHAT and CDR2 FQNNGV. CDR3 region: CASTLGQGVVGETQYF. As DNA, the CDR3 is TGTGCCAGCACCCTTGGGCAGGGAGTTGTGGGGGAGACCCAGTACTTC. The full variable domain, with the rest looked up from reference TRBV11-2 and TRBJ2-5, is EAGVAQSPRYKIIEKRQSVAFWCNPISGHATLYWYQQILGQGPKLLIQFQNNGVVDDSQLPKDRFSAERLKGVDSTLKIQPAKLEDSAVYLCASTLGQGVVGETQYFGPGTRLLVL.

This clonotype turned up a few times. The chain carries TRBV30 and TRBJ2-1; perhaps TRBD1 as D (5 bases). CDR3 length: 12 residues. In germline, CDR1 is GTSNPN, CDR2 SVGIG (reference sequence). V was clipped by 4 bases and J by 9 bases, with 13 bases between them. Written as DNA, the CDR3 is TGTGCCTGGAAGGGGTTCTCTAGTGAGCAGTTCTTC. It codes for CAWKGFSSEQFF. The whole variable domain, filled in from reference TRBV30 and TRBJ2-1, reads SQTIHQWPATLVQPVGSPLSLECTVEGTSNPNLYWYRQAAGRGLQLLFYSVGIGQISSEVPQNLSASRPQDRQFILSSKKLLLSDSGFYLCAWKGFSSEQFFGPGTRLTVL.

The chain links TRBV5-1 to TRBJ2-7, with 7 bases lining up with TRBD2. The CDR3 has 14 residues. Germline CDR1 reads SGHRS; CDR2 reads YFSETQ. Unmatched junction bases numbered 5, after V lost 4 bases and J lost 1 base. DNA for the CDR3: TGCGCCAGCAGCGCCCTAGCGGCTTCCTACGAGCAGTACTTC. Its protein is CASSALAASYEQYF.

The chain carries TRBV29-1 and TRBJ2-3; the D gene could be TRBD1 or TRBD2 (6 bases each). Trimming cost V 6 bases and J 5 bases, with 12 bases left between them. The CDR3 is made up of 12 amino acids. Germline values: CDR1 SQVTM, CDR2 ANQGSEA. In DNA form, the CDR3 reads TGCAGCGTCGGGGGCGAGAGAGATACGCAGTATTTT. Its protein is CSVGGERDTQYF.

This clonotype was seen more than once but under ten times. V is TRBV19 and J is TRBJ2-7; no reliable D call. This CDR3 region has 13 residues. The germline gives CDR1 LNHDA, CDR2 SQIVND (reference sequence). V shed 5 bases and J shed 3 bases, with 11 bases lying between them. The CDR3 coding sequence is TGTGCCAGTAGTCCAACCCCACGCTACGAGCAGTACTTC. Its protein is CASSPTPRYEQYF.

This clonotype was seen ten or more times. The gene calls are TRBV12-3 or TRBV12-4 and TRBJ1-1; TRBD1 matches at 9 bases. V was clipped by 7 bases and J by 2 bases; unmatched bases: 5. The CDR3 has 14 residues. The CDR3 loop is CASIQTGGNTEAFF. CDR3 sequence (DNA): TGTGCCAGCATCCAGACAGGGGGAAACACTGAAGCTTTCTTT.

This chain uses TRBV7-2 with TRBJ2-7; D is possibly TRBD1 (6 bases). The V end lost 1 base, the J end lost 2 bases, and 12 bases lay between the germline ends. This CDR3 comprises 15 residues. CDR1 and CDR2 (germline): SGHTA, FQGNSA. This chain's CDR3 is CASSLGTGQTYEQYF. The DNA of the CDR3 is TGTGCCAGCAGCTTAGGGACGGGACAAACCTACGAGCAGTACTTC.

This clonotype was seen at least ten times. J is TRBJ1-6 and V is TRBV7-8; D is undetermined. Germline CDR1 SGHVS, CDR2 FQNEAQ. The CDR3 is made up of 16 amino acids. V was shortened by 5 bases and J by 4 bases, with 15 bases between the two germline ends. In nucleotides, the CDR3 is TGTGCCAGCAGCCACCGGTCAGGACCGTATAATTCACCCCTCCACTTT. Translated, it gives CASSHRSGPYNSPLHF.

The sample holds one count of this clonotype. The V gene is TRBV4-1, the J gene TRBJ2-7; a weak D match, TRBD2 (7 bases). From germline, CDR1 is MGHRA and CDR2 YSYEKL. Trimming removed 3 bases from V and 5 bases from J, with 17 bases in between. The CDR3 is made up of 15 amino acids. DNA of the CDR3: TGCGCCAGCAGCCAGTGGGGGGGCATTCTTAACGAGCAGTACTTC. As protein: CASSQWGGILNEQYF.

This clonotype was seen once. The chain is built from TRBV7-9 and TRBJ2-3, with 11 nucleotides matching TRBD2. J gave up 3 bases and V 5 bases, and 4 bases lay outside the gene matches. Germline CDR1 and CDR2: SEHNR and FQNEAQ (reference sequence). This CDR3 has 15 residues. For the CDR3, the DNA is TGTGCCAGCAGCCCTAGCGGGAGGTGGACAGATACGCAGTATTTT. It encodes CASSPSGRWTDTQYF.

The table lists this clonotype with many counts. The chain has TRBV29-1 and TRBJ2-5; D is possibly TRBD2 (6 bases). Germline V gene data show CDR1 as SQVTM and CDR2 as ANQGSEA. V gave up 1 base and J gave up 4 bases, with 10 bases separating them. The CDR3 sequence is 13 residues long. The CDR3 DNA reads as TGCAGCGTTGAAGCTAGCGCCTCAGAGACCCAGTACTTC. It is translated as CSVEASASETQYF. The variable domain in full, completed from reference TRBV29-1 and TRBJ2-5, reads SAVISQKPSRDICQRGTSLTIQCQVDSQVTMMFWYRQQPGQSLTLIATANQGSEATYESGFVIDKFPISRPNLTFSTLTVSNMSPEDSSIYLCSVEASASETQYFGPGTRLLVL.

This clonotype came up many times. This sequence joins TRBV12-3 or TRBV12-4 and TRBJ2-5; possible D gene TRBD1, 6 bases. This CDR3 is 15 amino acids long. V was trimmed by 3 bases and J by 7 bases, leaving 18 bases between them. The CDR3 DNA is TGTGCCAGCAGTTTTGAGACAGGCCCCGTTAGGACCCAGTACTTC. Translated: CASSFETGPVRTQYF.

CDR3 coding DNA: TGTGCCCCAACGGCAGGACGATTGGAGACCCAGTACTTC. It encodes CAPTAGRLETQYF. This chain connects TRBV7-9 to TRBJ2-5; D is unresolved. The germline V and J ends were trimmed by 11 bases and 5 bases, with 18 bases remaining between them. The germline V gene encodes CDR1 SEHNR and CDR2 FQNEAQ (reference sequence). There are 13 residues in the CDR3.

This clonotype has a handful of counts. The CDR3 reads CAWSSRVANEQYF. The CDR3 DNA is TGTGCCTGGAGTTCCAGGGTGGCAAACGAGCAGTACTTC. The chain employs TRBV30 and TRBJ2-7; TRBD1 might be the D (5 bases). The CDR3 runs to 13 residues. Germline-derived CDR1 and CDR2 are GTSNPN and SVGIG (reference sequence). V lost 2 bases to trimming and J lost 5 bases, with 13 bases between them.

This clonotype has a count of ten or more. The chain employs TRBV7-8 and TRBJ1-1, with TRBD1 matching over 9 bases. Looked up from germline, CDR1 is SGHVS and CDR2 is FQNEAQ. The CDR3 has 15 residues. V shed 5 bases and J 4 bases; nucleotides not matched to a gene: 8. The CDR3 region has the DNA TGTGCCAGCAGCACTAGGGACAGGGCGAGCACTGAAGCTTTCTTT. This sequence encodes CASSTRDRASTEAFF.

The CDR3 sequence: CASSPDRASTDTQYF. The DNA of the CDR3 is TGTGCCAGCAGTCCCGACAGGGCTAGCACAGATACGCAGTATTTT. The V call is TRBV28, the J call TRBJ2-3, with TRBD1 matching over 7 bases. Germline CDR1 is MDHEN and CDR2 is SYDVKM. CDR3 length: 15 residues. J lost 0 bases, V lost 5 bases, and 5 bases had no gene match.

This clonotype was counted at least ten times. The V gene is TRBV15, the J gene TRBJ1-4; the D gene is possibly TRBD1 (5 bases). V shed 2 bases and J shed 0 bases, with 16 bases lying between them. The germline CDR1 and CDR2 sequences are LNHNV and YYDKDF (reference sequence). The CDR3 covers 18 residues. CDR3 DNA sequence: TGTGCCACCAGCAGAACCCGGGACGGAACATCAACTAATGAAAAACTGTTTTTT. Translating it yields CATSRTRDGTSTNEKLFF.